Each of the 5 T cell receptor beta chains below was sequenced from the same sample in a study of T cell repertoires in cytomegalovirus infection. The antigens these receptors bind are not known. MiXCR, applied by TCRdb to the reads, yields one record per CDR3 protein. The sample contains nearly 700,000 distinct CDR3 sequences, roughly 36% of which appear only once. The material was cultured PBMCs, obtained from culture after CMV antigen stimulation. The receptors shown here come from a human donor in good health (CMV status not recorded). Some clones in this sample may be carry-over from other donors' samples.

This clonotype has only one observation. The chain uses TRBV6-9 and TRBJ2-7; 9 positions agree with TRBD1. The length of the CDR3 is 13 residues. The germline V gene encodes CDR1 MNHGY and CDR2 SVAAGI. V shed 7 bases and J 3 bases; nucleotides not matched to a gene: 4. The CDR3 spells CASKDRGVYEQYF. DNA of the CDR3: TGTGCCAGCAAAGACAGGGGGGTCTACGAGCAGTACTTC.

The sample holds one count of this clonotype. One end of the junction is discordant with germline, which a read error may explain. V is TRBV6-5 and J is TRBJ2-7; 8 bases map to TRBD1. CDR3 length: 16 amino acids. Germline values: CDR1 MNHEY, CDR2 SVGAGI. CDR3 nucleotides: TGTGCCAGCAGTTATTACTCGGGACAGGTCTCCCACGAGCAGTACTTC. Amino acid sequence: CASSYYSGQVSHEQYF.

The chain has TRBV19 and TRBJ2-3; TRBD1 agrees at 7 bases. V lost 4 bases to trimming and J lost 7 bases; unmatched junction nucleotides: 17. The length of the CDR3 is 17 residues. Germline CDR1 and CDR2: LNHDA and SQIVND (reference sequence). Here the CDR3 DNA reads TGTGCCAGTAGTACCTTCCCCCCCGACAGGGAGCTGAATACGCAGTATTTT. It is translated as CASSTFPPDRELNTQYF.

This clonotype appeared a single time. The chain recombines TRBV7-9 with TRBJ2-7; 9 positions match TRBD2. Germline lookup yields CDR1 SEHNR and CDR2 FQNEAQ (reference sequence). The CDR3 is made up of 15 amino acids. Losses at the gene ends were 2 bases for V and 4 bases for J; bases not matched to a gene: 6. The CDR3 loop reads CASSLKSGGQYEQYF. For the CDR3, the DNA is TGTGCCAGCAGCTTAAAAAGCGGGGGGCAGTACGAGCAGTACTTC.

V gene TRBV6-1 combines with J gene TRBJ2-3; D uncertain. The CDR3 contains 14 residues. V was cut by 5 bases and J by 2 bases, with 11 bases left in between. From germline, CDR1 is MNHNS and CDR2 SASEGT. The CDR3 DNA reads TGTGCCAGCAGTTCCACAGTTATCACAGATACGCAGTATTTT. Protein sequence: CASSSTVITDTQYF.